Ten or more counts support the clone carrying this T cell receptor beta chain. As yet, its antigen is unknown. Being off target in a library aimed at alpha chains, this beta chain has a size of little meaning. The data are from a study of spatial heterogeneity in lung cancer. Study findings and constraints: The study found that expanded intratumoral alpha and beta TCR counts tracked tumor mutation counts.

TCRdb independently ran MiXCR on the 5' RACE reads; one entry per CDR3 protein. The table records 16,000 or so distinct CDR3 sequences, about 6.1% of them present only once. Stated time point: sample taken at primary tumor resection. The CDR3 is 13 residues long. The V gene's germline CDR1 is DFQATT and CDR2 SNEGSKA (reference sequence). V lost 3 bases to trimming and J lost 0 bases, with 9 bases between them. The sequence was collected from a female donor with early-stage non-small cell lung cancer. The sample consisted of lung tumor tissue, taken at surgery. J is TRBJ2-7 and V is TRBV20-1; D is ambiguous. The CDR3 nucleotides are TGCAGTGCTAGTTCCAGGTCCTCCTACGAGCAGTACTTC. This translates into CSASSRSSYEQYF.